The 22 T cell receptor beta chains presented below share a single source sample, sequenced in a study of CD8 T cells in Susac syndrome (dated by TCRdb to about 2019). Libraries were built with the immunoSEQ multiplex PCR assay. RNA was extracted with the RNeasy kit and roughly 0.45 to 1 ug was reverse transcribed using random hexamers. Through fastp at Q25 and MiXCR, TCRdb rebuilt clones from the public reads, retaining in-frame beta chains. All rows with the same CDR3 protein become a single entry with the most common DNA and genes. The sample data list about 210,000 distinct CDR3 sequences, and approximately 95% of these were observed just once. Less than 0.095% of the sample lies in the top ten. The sequencing sample was made of CD4+ T cells from PBMCs. The receptor set was obtained from a human donor with multiple sclerosis.

The chain has TRBV29-1 and TRBJ1-1; D not resolved. V lost 4 bases and J 0 bases, leaving 6 bases between the germline ends. The V gene's germline CDR1 is SQVTM and CDR2 ANQGSEA. This CDR3 is built from 12 residues. The DNA of the CDR3 is TGCAGCGTTGCTCGCGTGAACACTGAAGCTTTCTTT. It codes for CSVARVNTEAFF.

This rearrangement joins TRBV3-1 to TRBJ1-2; tentatively, D is TRBD1 (6 bases). The CDR3 totals 14 residues. The V end was cut by 0 bases, the J end by 3 bases, with 8 bases between. Per germline, CDR1 LGHDT and CDR2 YNNKEL (reference sequence). CDR3 amino acids: CASSQDQGHYGYTF. Here the CDR3 DNA reads TGTGCCAGCAGCCAAGATCAGGGGCACTATGGCTACACCTTC.

This rearrangement joins TRBV9 to TRBJ2-2, with TRBD2 as a possible D gene (5 bases). The CDR3 length is 15 residues. Trimming pared 0 bases from V and 5 bases from J, leaving 11 bases between. Germline CDR1 is SGDLS and CDR2 is YYNGEE. CDR3 loop: CASSVELVRTGELFF. CDR3 DNA: TGTGCCAGCAGCGTAGAACTAGTGAGGACCGGGGAGCTGTTTTTT.

The chain has TRBV12-3 or TRBV12-4 and TRBJ1-1; D might be TRBD1 (5 bases). Trimming took off 5 bases at V and 3 bases at J, with 16 bases between the two ends. The CDR3 has 15 residues. CDR3 in DNA: TGTGCCAGCAGTCCCAGGCCAGGGAGGGACACTGAAGCTTTCTTT. This codes for CASSPRPGRDTEAFF.

The CDR3 DNA follows: TGCAGCGGGACAAAGACCGGGACAGGAGCTACCGGGGAGCTGTTTTTT. Amino acid sequence: CSGTKTGTGATGELFF. This chain uses TRBV29-1 with TRBJ2-2, with 8 bases identical to TRBD1. The CDR3 length is 16 residues. Germline CDR1 reads SQVTM; CDR2 reads ANQGSEA. After removal of 7 bases from V and 5 bases from J, the junction contained 15 bases not matched to a gene.

V usage is TRBV7-6 and J usage is TRBJ2-5; the match to TRBD2 covers 9 bases. Per the germline V gene, CDR1 is SGHVS and CDR2 is FNYEAQ. This CDR3 is 15 amino acids long. The V segment lost 4 bases and the J segment 5 bases; nucleotides outside the gene matches: 8. The CDR3 DNA reads TGTGCCAGCAGCTCCGGTAGCGGGAGCATGGAGACCCAGTACTTC. The encoded protein is CASSSGSGSMETQYF.

This clonotype was observed once. V is TRBV20-1 and J is TRBJ2-2; the D gene is possibly TRBD1 (6 bases). The V end was cut by 5 bases, the J end by 5 bases, with 21 bases between. Germline V CDR1 and CDR2: DFQATT, SNEGSKA (reference sequence). This CDR3 is 16 amino acids long. DNA of the CDR3: TGCAGTGCTGCAGGGCGGCCGACAGGAAGGACCGGGGAGCTGTTTTTT. This gives the protein CSAAGRPTGRTGELFF.

A single count supports this clonotype. The genes are TRBV28 and TRBJ2-6, with unresolved D. The CDR3 contains 16 residues. Germline V CDR1 and CDR2: MDHEN, SYDVKM. The V and J ends lost 1 base and 0 bases respectively, with 7 bases between them. CDR3: CASSLLRSSGANVLTF. The CDR3 region has the DNA TGTGCCAGCAGTTTATTACGGAGCTCTGGGGCCAACGTCCTGACTTTC. The full variable domain, its missing parts supplied by reference TRBV28 and TRBJ2-6, is DVKVTQSSRYLVKRTGEKVFLECVQDMDHENMFWYRQDPGLGLRLIYFSYDVKMKEKGDIPEGYSVSREKKERFSLILESASTNQTSMYLCASSLLRSSGANVLTFGAGSRLTVL.

Of note for this clonotype: At one boundary the junction diverges from the germline segment, which might be a read error. CDR3 nucleotides: TGCAGTGCTAGAGATTCTGGTCTTAGCGGGAGGGCCTACGATGAGCAGTTCTTC. Residues: CSARDSGLSGRAYDEQFF. The gene calls are TRBV20-1 and TRBJ2-1; 11 nucleotides match TRBD2. The CDR3 totals 18 residues. Germline V gives CDR1 DFQATT, CDR2 SNEGSKA (reference sequence).

The chain uses TRBV15 and TRBJ1-1, with D hard to call. Germline CDR1 LNHNV, CDR2 YYDKDF (reference sequence). The CDR3 extends over 13 amino acids. Trimming shortened V by 0 bases and J by 6 bases, and 8 bases separated the two germline ends. CDR3 in DNA: TGTGCCACCAGCAGAGATCGACTCTCTGAAGCTTTCTTT. Amino acid sequence: CATSRDRLSEAFF.

The V call is TRBV15, the J call TRBJ2-1; D gene ambiguous. Deletions cut 5 bases from V and 1 base from J, with 18 bases between. This CDR3 region has 17 residues. Germline-derived CDR1 and CDR2 are LNHNV and YYDKDF (reference sequence). CDR3 amino acids: CATSADRIGGSYNEQFF. The CDR3 coding sequence is TGTGCCACCAGCGCAGATCGAATCGGTGGATCCTACAATGAGCAGTTCTTC.

The chain recombines TRBV30 with TRBJ2-1, with TRBD2 identical over 7 bases. Germline values: CDR1 GTSNPN, CDR2 SVGIG (reference sequence). The CDR3 runs 17 residues. With V trimmed by 3 bases and J by 3 bases, 14 bases remained unmatched. The DNA for the CDR3 is TGTGCCTGGAGGTTAACCGGGGGGTCTCGTCTCTACAATGAGCAGTTCTTC. It specifies CAWRLTGGSRLYNEQFF.

The chain uses TRBV9 and TRBJ2-3; D not resolved. V gave up 4 bases and J gave up 1 base, with 7 bases separating them. Germline V gene data show CDR1 as SGDLS and CDR2 as YYNGEE. This CDR3 comprises 13 residues. Written as DNA, the CDR3 is TGTGCCAGCAGCTCTACAGGCACAGATACGCAGTATTTT. Translation gives CASSSTGTDTQYF.

This chain connects TRBV5-1 to TRBJ2-3, with 10 bases lining up with TRBD2. This CDR3 is 15 amino acids long. V was pared by 5 bases and J by 7 bases, with 10 bases of the junction left unmatched. The germline gives CDR1 SGHRS, CDR2 YFSETQ. CDR3 in amino acids: CASRPSSGSANTQYF. The CDR3 DNA reads as TGCGCCAGCAGACCATCTAGCGGGAGCGCCAATACGCAGTATTTT.

The CDR3, as DNA: TGTGCCAGCAGTTTAAACAGGGCTCAGCCCCAGCATTTT. It specifies CASSLNRAQPQHF. The chain uses TRBV27 and TRBJ1-5, with D maybe TRBD1 (6 bases). V lost 2 bases and J 6 bases, leaving 8 bases between the germline ends. This CDR3 region has 13 residues. Germline CDR1 MNHEY, CDR2 SMNVEV (reference sequence).

This clonotype has a single count. V and J are TRBV20-1 and TRBJ2-1; 9 bases agree with TRBD2. CDR1 and CDR2 from the germline V gene are DFQATT and SNEGSKA (reference sequence). This CDR3 spans 15 amino acids. J was trimmed by 10 bases and V by 3 bases; bases with no gene match: 13. CDR3 in DNA: TGCAGTGCTAGGGGCGGGGTAGCGGGAGCCTACGAGCAGTTCTTC. Protein product: CSARGGVAGAYEQFF.

The rearrangement joins TRBV6-1 to TRBJ1-5; D not resolved. V lost 3 bases, J lost 1 base, and 4 bases lay in between. There are 13 residues in the CDR3. Germline values: CDR1 MNHNS, CDR2 SASEGT. CDR3 DNA: TGTGCCAGCAGTGACAGAAGCAATCAGCCCCAGCATTTT. Encoded protein: CASSDRSNQPQHF.

This chain joins TRBV7-2 and TRBJ1-2; D is possibly TRBD1 (5 bases). The CDR3 runs to 13 residues. The germline V and J ends were trimmed by 5 bases and 7 bases, with 14 bases remaining between them. Germline-derived CDR1 and CDR2 are SGHTA and FQGNSA. This CDR3 reads CASSPAGPGGYTF. CDR3 nucleotide sequence: TGTGCCAGCAGCCCGGCAGGGCCGGGTGGCTACACCTTC.

The V gene is TRBV20-1, the J gene TRBJ1-5; D perhaps matches TRBD1 (5 bases). The CDR3 has 15 residues. Germline assignment: CDR1 DFQATT and CDR2 SNEGSKA (reference sequence). Trimming shortened V by 0 bases and J by 5 bases, and 14 bases separated the two germline ends. This CDR3 is CSARDFPGEDQPQHF. The CDR3 coding sequence is TGCAGTGCTAGAGATTTCCCGGGGGAGGATCAGCCCCAGCATTTT.

The J gene is TRBJ2-5, the V gene TRBV2; D perhaps matches TRBD1 (6 bases). Trimming left V 7 bases short and J 4 bases short, with 13 bases between. Germline values: CDR1 SNHLY, CDR2 FYNNEI. The CDR3 extends over 13 amino acids. The CDR3, as DNA: TGTGCCAGCAACAGGGACACGGGAGAGACCCAGTACTTC. It specifies CASNRDTGETQYF.

The chain recombines TRBV29-1 with TRBJ2-3; D gene ambiguous. Trimming shortened V by 6 bases and J by 5 bases, and 12 bases separated the two germline ends. Germline V gene data show CDR1 as SQVTM and CDR2 as ANQGSEA. The CDR3 loop spans 12 amino acids. The CDR3 region has the DNA TGCAGCGTGGGCACGGGTATAGATACGCAGTATTTT. This codes for CSVGTGIDTQYF.

The chain has TRBV4-2 and TRBJ2-7; no clear D. Trimming took 0 bases from V and 6 from J, leaving 21 bases between them. CDR3 length: 17 amino acids. Germline values: CDR1 LGHNA, CDR2 YNFKEQ. This CDR3 reads CASSQDRFQRDSTEQYF. The CDR3 coding sequence is TGTGCCAGCAGCCAAGACAGGTTTCAACGAGATTCTACCGAGCAGTACTTC.